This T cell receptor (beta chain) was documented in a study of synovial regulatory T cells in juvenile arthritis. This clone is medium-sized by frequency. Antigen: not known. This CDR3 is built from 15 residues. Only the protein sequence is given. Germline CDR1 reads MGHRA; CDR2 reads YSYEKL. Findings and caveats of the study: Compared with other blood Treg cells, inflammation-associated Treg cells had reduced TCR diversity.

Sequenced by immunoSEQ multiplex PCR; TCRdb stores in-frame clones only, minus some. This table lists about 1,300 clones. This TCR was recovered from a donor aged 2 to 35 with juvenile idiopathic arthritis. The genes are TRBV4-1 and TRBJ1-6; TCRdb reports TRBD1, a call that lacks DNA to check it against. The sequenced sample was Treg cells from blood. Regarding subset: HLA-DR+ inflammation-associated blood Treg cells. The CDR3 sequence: CASSQDGQGTSPLHF.